The rows below give T cell receptor beta chains drawn from one sample of a study of blood T cell repertoires in COVID-19. TCRdb's copy holds only in-frame clones and misses some; the assay was immunoSEQ multiplex PCR. The table lists roughly 80,000 clones, roughly nine tenths of them singletons. The sample comprised peripheral blood. The receptors were sampled from a woman of 80 years or more with active or convalescent COVID-19. Both conserved end residues are trimmed from each CDR3. Each record gives: J gene, V gene, CDR3 protein.

J gene: TRBJ1-6; V gene: TRBV9; CDR3 protein: ASSQGSPPEVLH
J gene: TRBJ2-1; V gene: TRBV6-5; CDR3 protein: ASSYTGQAHNEQF
J gene: TRBJ2-2; V gene: TRBV11-3; CDR3 protein: ASSSRRQGWELF
J gene: TRBJ1-6; V gene: TRBV3-1/TRBV3-2; CDR3 protein: ASSQVGGLSSPLH
J gene: TRBJ2-3; V gene: TRBV7-2; CDR3 protein: ASSLTLAGGVSTDTQY
J gene: TRBJ2-3; V gene: TRBV5-1; CDR3 protein: ASSLGLAGADTQY
J gene: TRBJ2-7; V gene: TRBV28; CDR3 protein: ASSFLKFGGLRSGRVHEQY
J gene: TRBJ1-2; V gene: TRBV2; CDR3 protein: ASSSGYGYT
J gene: TRBJ2-7; V gene: TRBV6-2/TRBV6-3; CDR3 protein: ASSEPGTGGFEQY
J gene: TRBJ2-1; V gene: TRBV12-3/TRBV12-4; CDR3 protein: ASSPRGEQF
J gene: TRBJ2-3; V gene: TRBV19; CDR3 protein: ASSIYDSPIY
J gene: TRBJ1-6; V gene: TRBV4-1; CDR3 protein: ASSQDGRGSNSPLH
J gene: TRBJ2-5; V gene: TRBV18; CDR3 protein: ASSPQVREETQY
J gene: TRBJ1-1; V gene: TRBV11-2; CDR3 protein: ASSYVAGATEAF
J gene: TRBJ2-1; V gene: TRBV18; CDR3 protein: ASSPDAGGRYEQF
J gene: TRBJ1-2; V gene: TRBV28; CDR3 protein: ASSPQGKANYGYT
J gene: TRBJ1-5; V gene: TRBV30; CDR3 protein: AWSVGDRGLGNQPQH
J gene: TRBJ2-3; V gene: TRBV20-1; CDR3 protein: SASVLAGLFTDTQY
J gene: TRBJ2-5; V gene: TRBV5-1; CDR3 protein: ASSFDRGQETQY
J gene: TRBJ2-7; V gene: TRBV5-1; CDR3 protein: ASSVETGVYEQY
J gene: TRBJ1-1; V gene: TRBV11-2; CDR3 protein: ASSLDRGATAEAF
J gene: TRBJ2-5; V gene: TRBV19; CDR3 protein: ASSIRDRGLQETQY
J gene: TRBJ2-3; V gene: TRBV4-1; CDR3 protein: ASSQDRRAATDTQY
J gene: TRBJ2-5; V gene: TRBV5-1; CDR3 protein: ASSLEGRGQETQY
J gene: TRBJ2-3; V gene: TRBV7-9; CDR3 protein: ASSLEAGVPSNTQY
J gene: TRBJ2-5; V gene: TRBV9; CDR3 protein: ASSIGDSQETQY
J gene: TRBJ2-4; V gene: TRBV2; CDR3 protein: ASNDSGRLAKNIQY